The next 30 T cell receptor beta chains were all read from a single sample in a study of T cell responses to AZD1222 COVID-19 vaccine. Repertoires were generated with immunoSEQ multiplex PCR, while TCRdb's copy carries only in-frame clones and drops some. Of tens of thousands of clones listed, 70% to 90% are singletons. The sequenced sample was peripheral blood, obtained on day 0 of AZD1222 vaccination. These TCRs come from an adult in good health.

CDR3 protein: CASSIMGRLVGYTF. CDR3 nucleotides: TGTGCCAGTAGTATAATGGGACGTTTGGTTGGCTACACCTTC. The chain recombines TRBV19 with TRBJ1-2; D may be TRBD1 (5 bases). This CDR3 is built from 14 residues. Trimming took off 2 bases at V and 7 bases at J, with 14 bases between the two ends. Germline-derived CDR1 and CDR2 are LNHDA and SQIVND (reference sequence).

The CDR3 DNA follows: TGTGCCAGCAAGAGGGCCTCGATCGGTGAAGCTTTCTTT. Its translation: CASKRASIGEAFF. The chain carries TRBV16 and TRBJ1-1, with D unclear. Germline V gene data show CDR1 as KGHSY and CDR2 as FQNENV. The CDR3 runs to 13 residues. Trimming took off 7 bases at V and 7 bases at J, with 16 bases between the two ends.

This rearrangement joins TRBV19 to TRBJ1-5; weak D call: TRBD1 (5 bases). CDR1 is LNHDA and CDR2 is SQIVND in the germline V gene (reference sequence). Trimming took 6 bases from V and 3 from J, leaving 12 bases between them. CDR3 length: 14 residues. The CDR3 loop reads CASSQDSFNQPQHF. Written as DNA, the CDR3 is TGTGCCAGTAGCCAAGACAGCTTCAATCAGCCCCAGCATTTT.

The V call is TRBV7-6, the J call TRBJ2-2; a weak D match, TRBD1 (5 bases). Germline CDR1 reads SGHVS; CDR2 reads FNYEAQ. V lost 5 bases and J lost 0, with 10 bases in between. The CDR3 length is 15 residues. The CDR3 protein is CASSHRNANTGELFF. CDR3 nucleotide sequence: TGTGCCAGCAGCCACAGGAACGCGAACACCGGGGAGCTGTTTTTT.

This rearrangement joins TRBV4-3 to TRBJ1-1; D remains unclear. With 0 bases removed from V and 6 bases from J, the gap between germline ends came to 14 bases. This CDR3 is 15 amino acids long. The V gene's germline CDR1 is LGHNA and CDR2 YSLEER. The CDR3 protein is CASSQESKTLAEAFF. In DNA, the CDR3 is TGCGCCAGCAGCCAAGAGAGTAAAACCCTCGCTGAAGCTTTCTTT.

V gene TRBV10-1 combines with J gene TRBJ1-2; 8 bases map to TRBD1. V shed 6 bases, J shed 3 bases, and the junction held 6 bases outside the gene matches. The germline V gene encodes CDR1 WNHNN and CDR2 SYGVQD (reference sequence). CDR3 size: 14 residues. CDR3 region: CASREEQGDYGYTF. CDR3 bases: TGCGCCAGCAGGGAAGAACAGGGGGACTATGGCTACACCTTC.

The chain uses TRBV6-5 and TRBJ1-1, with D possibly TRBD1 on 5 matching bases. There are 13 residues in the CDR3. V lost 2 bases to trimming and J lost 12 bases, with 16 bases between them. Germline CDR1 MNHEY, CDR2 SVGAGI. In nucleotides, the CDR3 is TGTGCCAGCAGTTACCCAGATCAAGGACAAACTTTCTTT. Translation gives CASSYPDQGQTFF.

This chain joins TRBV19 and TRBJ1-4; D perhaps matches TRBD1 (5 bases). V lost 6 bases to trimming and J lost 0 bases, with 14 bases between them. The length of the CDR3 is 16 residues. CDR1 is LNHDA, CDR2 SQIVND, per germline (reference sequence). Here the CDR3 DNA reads TGTGCCAGTAGGGGACTCCTGAGCGCAACTAATGAAAAACTGTTTTTT. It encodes CASRGLLSATNEKLFF.

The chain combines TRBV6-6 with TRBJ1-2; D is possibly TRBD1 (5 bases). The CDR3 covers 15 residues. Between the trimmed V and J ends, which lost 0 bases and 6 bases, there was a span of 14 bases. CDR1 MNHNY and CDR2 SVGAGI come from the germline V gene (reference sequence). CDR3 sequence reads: CASSYSGVGEHGYTF. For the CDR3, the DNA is TGTGCCAGCAGTTACTCAGGGGTAGGGGAACATGGCTACACCTTC.

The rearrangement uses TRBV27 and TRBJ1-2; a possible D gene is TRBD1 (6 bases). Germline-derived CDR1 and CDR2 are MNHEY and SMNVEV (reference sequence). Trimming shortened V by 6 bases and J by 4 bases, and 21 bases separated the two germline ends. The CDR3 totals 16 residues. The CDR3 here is CASRVQGVHESYGYTF. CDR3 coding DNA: TGTGCCAGCAGGGTACAGGGAGTTCACGAATCCTATGGCTACACCTTC.

CDR3 in amino acids: CASSLRAGGENTEAFF. The CDR3 coding sequence is TGTGCCAGCAGCTTACGAGCAGGGGGAGAGAACACTGAAGCTTTCTTT. The rearrangement links TRBV7-3 to TRBJ1-1; 7 nucleotides line up with TRBD1. V trimming: 2 bases; J trimming: 1 base; junction bases outside the gene matches: 7. This CDR3 spans 16 amino acids. Germline CDR1 reads SGHTA; CDR2 reads FQGTGA. Full variable domain (rest looked up from reference TRBV7-3 and TRBJ1-1): GAGVSQTPSNKVTEKGKYVELRCDPISGHTALYWYRQSLGQGPEFLIYFQGTGAADDSGLPNDRFFAVRPEGSVSTLKIQRTERGDSAVYLCASSLRAGGENTEAFFGQGTRLTVV.

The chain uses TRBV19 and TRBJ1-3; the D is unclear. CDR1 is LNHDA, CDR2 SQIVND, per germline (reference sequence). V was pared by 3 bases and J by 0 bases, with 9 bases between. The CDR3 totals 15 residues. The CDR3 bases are TGTGCCAGTAGTATTCAGATCCTCTCTGGAAACACCATATATTTT. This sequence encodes CASSIQILSGNTIYF. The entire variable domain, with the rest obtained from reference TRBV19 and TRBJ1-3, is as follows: DGGITQSPKYLFRKEGQNVTLSCEQNLNHDAMYWYRQDPGQGLRLIYYSQIVNDFQKGDIAEGYSVSREKKESFPLTVTSAQKNPTAFYLCASSIQILSGNTIYFGEGSWLTVV.

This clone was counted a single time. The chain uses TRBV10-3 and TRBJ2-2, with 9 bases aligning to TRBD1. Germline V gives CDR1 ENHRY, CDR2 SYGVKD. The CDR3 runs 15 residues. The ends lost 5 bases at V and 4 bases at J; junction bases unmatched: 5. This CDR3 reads CAISPLTGGTGELFF. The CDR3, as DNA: TGTGCCATCAGTCCTCTGACAGGGGGCACCGGGGAGCTGTTTTTT.

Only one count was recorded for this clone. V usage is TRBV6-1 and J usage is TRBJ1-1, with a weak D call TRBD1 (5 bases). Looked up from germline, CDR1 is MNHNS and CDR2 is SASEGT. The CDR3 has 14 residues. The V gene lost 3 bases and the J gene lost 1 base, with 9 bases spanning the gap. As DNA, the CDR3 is TGTGCCAGCAGTGAGCCCCAGGGGAACACTGAAGCTTTCTTT. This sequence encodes CASSEPQGNTEAFF.

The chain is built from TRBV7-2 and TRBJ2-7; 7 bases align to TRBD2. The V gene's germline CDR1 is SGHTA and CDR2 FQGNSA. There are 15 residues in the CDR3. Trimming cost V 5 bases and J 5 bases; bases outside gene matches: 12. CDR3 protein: CASSPGGDYWNEQYF. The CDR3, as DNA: TGTGCCAGCAGCCCGGGCGGGGACTATTGGAACGAGCAGTACTTC.

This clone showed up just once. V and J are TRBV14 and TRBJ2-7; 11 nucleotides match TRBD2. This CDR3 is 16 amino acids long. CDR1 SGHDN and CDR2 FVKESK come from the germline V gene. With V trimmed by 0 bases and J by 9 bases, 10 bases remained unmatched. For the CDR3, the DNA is TGTGCCAGCAGCCAAGATACTAGCGGGAGCGTCTATGGGCAGTACTTC. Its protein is CASSQDTSGSVYGQYF.

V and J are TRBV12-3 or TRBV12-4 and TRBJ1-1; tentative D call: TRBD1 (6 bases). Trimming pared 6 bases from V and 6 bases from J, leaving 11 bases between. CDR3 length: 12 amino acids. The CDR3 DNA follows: TGTGCCAGCAGCCGGGGGCCCGCTGAAGCTTTCTTT. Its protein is CASSRGPAEAFF.

In DNA form, the CDR3 reads TGTGCCAGCAGCTTAGAGAGCGGGAGGGCCGGGGTAAATGAGCAGTTCTTC. Translating it yields CASSLESGRAGVNEQFF. The chain carries TRBV7-2 and TRBJ2-1; TRBD2 matches 10 bases. The CDR3 totals 17 residues. Trimming cost V 1 base and J 7 bases; bases outside gene matches: 10. Germline loops: CDR1 SGHTA, CDR2 FQGNSA.

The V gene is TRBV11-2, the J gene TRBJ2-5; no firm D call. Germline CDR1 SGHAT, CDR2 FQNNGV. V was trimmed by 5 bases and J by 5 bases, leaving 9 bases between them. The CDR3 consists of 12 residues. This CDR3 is CASSPNGETQYF. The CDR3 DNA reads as TGTGCCAGCAGCCCTAACGGGGAGACCCAGTACTTC.

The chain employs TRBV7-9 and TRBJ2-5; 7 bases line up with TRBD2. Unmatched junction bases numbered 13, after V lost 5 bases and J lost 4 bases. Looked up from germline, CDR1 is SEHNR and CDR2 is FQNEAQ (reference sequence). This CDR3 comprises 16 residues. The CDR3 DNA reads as TGTGCCAGCAGCACCTTGGGGGGGAGCTCCCCAGAGACCCAGTACTTC. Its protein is CASSTLGGSSPETQYF.

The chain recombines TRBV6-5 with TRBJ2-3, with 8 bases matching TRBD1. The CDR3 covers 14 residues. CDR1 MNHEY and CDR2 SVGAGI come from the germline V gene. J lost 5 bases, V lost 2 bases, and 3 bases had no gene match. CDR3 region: CASSYGRGQDTQYF. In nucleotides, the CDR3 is TGTGCCAGCAGTTACGGCAGGGGGCAAGATACGCAGTATTTT.

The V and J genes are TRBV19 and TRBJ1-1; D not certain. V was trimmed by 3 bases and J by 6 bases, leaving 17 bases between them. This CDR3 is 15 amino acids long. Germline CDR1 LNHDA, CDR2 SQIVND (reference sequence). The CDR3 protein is CASSMSRRWYSEAFF. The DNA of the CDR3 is TGTGCCAGTAGTATGTCGAGGCGATGGTACTCTGAAGCTTTCTTT.

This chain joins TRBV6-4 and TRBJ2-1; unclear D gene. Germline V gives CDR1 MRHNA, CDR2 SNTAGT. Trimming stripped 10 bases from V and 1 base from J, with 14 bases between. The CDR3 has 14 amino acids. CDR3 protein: CATSATGSYNEQFF. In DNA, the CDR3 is TGTGCCACCTCCGCAACCGGTTCCTACAATGAGCAGTTCTTC.

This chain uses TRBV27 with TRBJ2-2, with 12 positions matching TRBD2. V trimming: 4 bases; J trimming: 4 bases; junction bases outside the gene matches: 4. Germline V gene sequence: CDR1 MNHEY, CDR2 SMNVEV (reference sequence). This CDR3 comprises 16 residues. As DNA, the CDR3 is TGTGCCAGCAGTTCGACTAGCGGGGGCGGCACCGGGGAGCTGTTTTTT. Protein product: CASSSTSGGGTGELFF.

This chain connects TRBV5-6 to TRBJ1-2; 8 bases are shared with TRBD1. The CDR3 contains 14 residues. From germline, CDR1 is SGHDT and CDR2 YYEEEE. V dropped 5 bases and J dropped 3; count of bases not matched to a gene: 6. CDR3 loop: CASRRDRIDYGYTF. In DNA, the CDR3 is TGTGCCAGCAGGAGGGACAGGATCGACTATGGCTACACCTTC. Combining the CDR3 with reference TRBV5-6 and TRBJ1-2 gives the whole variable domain DAGVTQSPTHLIKTRGQQVTLRCSPKSGHDTVSWYQQALGQGPQFIFQYYEEEERQRGNFPDRFSGHQFPNYSSELNVNALLLGDSALYLCASRRDRIDYGYTFGSGTRLTVV.

The CDR3 DNA follows: TGTGCCAGCAGGAGACAGGGGGCTGGGGATGGCTACACCTTC. It specifies CASRRQGAGDGYTF. The chain links TRBV2 to TRBJ1-2; 10 bases align to TRBD1. This CDR3 has 14 residues. Trimming at V came to 6 bases and at J to 6 bases, leaving 7 bases not matched to a gene. Germline V gene lookup returns CDR1 SNHLY and CDR2 FYNNEI.

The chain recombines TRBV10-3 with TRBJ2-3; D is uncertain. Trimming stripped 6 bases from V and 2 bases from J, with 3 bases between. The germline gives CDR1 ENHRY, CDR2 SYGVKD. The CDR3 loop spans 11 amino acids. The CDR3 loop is CAIRFTDTQYF. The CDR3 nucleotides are TGTGCCATCAGATTCACAGATACGCAGTATTTT.

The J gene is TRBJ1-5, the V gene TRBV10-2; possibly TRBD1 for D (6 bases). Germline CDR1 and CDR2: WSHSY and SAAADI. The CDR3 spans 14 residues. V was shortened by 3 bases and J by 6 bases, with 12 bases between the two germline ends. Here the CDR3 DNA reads TGCGCCAGCAGTGAACAGGGTCGGTTTCAGCCCCAGCATTTT. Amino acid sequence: CASSEQGRFQPQHF.

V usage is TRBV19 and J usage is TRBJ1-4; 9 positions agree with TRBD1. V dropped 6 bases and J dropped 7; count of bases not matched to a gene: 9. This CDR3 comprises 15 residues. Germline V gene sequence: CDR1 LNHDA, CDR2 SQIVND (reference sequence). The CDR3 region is CASRLPGQGTEKLFF. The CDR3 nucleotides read TGTGCCAGTAGACTGCCGGGACAGGGAACTGAAAAACTGTTTTTT.

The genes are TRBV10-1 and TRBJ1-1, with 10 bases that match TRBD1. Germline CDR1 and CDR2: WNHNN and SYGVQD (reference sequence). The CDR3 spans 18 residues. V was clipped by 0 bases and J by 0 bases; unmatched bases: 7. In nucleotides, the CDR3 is TGCGCCAGCAGTGAGTCGTCGAGACAGGGGGCGATGAACACTGAAGCTTTCTTT. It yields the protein CASSESSRQGAMNTEAFF.